The 14 T cell receptor beta chains below all came from one sample that was sequenced in a study of blood T cells in healthy people across ages. A second PCR, run for about 7 to 11 cycles, used a sample-barcoded 5' primer plus a J-beta primer mix. TCRdb used MiXCR to reprocess the 5' RACE reads, holding one entry per CDR3 protein. The sample has approximately 780,000 distinct CDR3 sequences, roughly 24% seen once. These same records also appear under a second study, on T cells of mothers and their children.

The source material was blood. The receptors here all came from a boy aged 10-17 years in good health.

This clonotype showed up just a few times. This chain links TRBV7-2 with TRBJ2-7; a possible D gene is TRBD2 (6 bases). The germline V gene has CDR1 SGHTA and CDR2 FQGNSA. The CDR3 runs 15 residues. With 1 base removed from V and 2 bases from J, the gap between germline ends came to 12 bases. The CDR3 spells CASSLGWRATYEQYF. In DNA, the CDR3 is TGTGCCAGCAGCTTAGGGTGGAGGGCAACCTACGAGCAGTACTTC.

The chain couples TRBV7-2 to TRBJ2-1; D ambiguous. The CDR3 length is 15 residues. Germline V CDR1 and CDR2: SGHTA, FQGNSA. The V gene lost 5 bases and the J gene lost 6 bases, with 17 bases spanning the gap. The CDR3 region has the DNA TGTGCCAGCAGCCCCGGACCCCACAACCGCAATGAGCAGTTCTTC. It specifies CASSPGPHNRNEQFF.

This clonotype was seen only a few times. V usage is TRBV9 and J usage is TRBJ1-6, with 10 bases identical to TRBD1. Per the germline V gene, CDR1 is SGDLS and CDR2 is YYNGEE. The CDR3 covers 15 residues. The V and J ends lost 2 bases and 5 bases, in that order; junction bases with no gene match: 1. CDR3 nucleotide sequence: TGTGCCAGCAGCGTCGGACAGGGGGATAATTCACCCCTCCACTTT. It translates to CASSVGQGDNSPLHF.

The table lists this clonotype with a few counts. The chain recombines TRBV6-5 with TRBJ2-7; TRBD1 aligns across 8 bases. The CDR3 covers 12 residues. The V segment lost 10 bases and the J segment 6 bases; nucleotides outside the gene matches: 8. Germline assignment: CDR1 MNHEY and CDR2 SVGAGI. For the CDR3, the DNA is TGTGCCACTCATACAGGGGGTAGCGAGCAGTACTTC. Its protein is CATHTGGSEQYF.

The V and J genes are TRBV10-3 and TRBJ2-1; 7 bases fit TRBD1. Germline CDR1 ENHRY, CDR2 SYGVKD. V shed 6 bases and J 5 bases; nucleotides not matched to a gene: 4. CDR3 size: 13 residues. CDR3 protein: CAISDDRDNEQFF. The CDR3 coding sequence is TGTGCCATCAGCGATGACAGGGACAATGAGCAGTTCTTC.

This clonotype was recorded a few times. CDR3 region: CATSRDRASGVDETQYF. The CDR3 region has the DNA TGTGCCACCAGCAGAGATCGGGCTAGCGGGGTCGATGAGACCCAGTACTTC. The rearrangement links TRBV15 to TRBJ2-5; TRBD2 agrees at 9 bases. The CDR3 has 17 residues. The germline V gene has CDR1 LNHNV and CDR2 YYDKDF (reference sequence). J was trimmed by 5 bases and V by 0 bases; bases with no gene match: 10. Full variable domain (outside the CDR3, taken from reference TRBV15 and TRBJ2-5): DAMVIQNPRYQVTQFGKPVTLSCSQTLNHNVMYWYQQKSSQAPKLLFHYYDKDFNNEADTPDNFQSRRPNTSFCFLDIRSPGLGDTAMYLCATSRDRASGVDETQYFGPGTRLLVL.

This clonotype showed up just a few times. The chain joins TRBV9 to TRBJ2-1, with D uncertain. V was pared by 0 bases and J by 4 bases, with 11 bases between. This CDR3 has 15 amino acids. Germline loops: CDR1 SGDLS, CDR2 YYNGEE. The CDR3 is CASSVAGSAYNEQFF. In DNA form, the CDR3 reads TGTGCCAGCAGCGTAGCTGGGTCCGCGTACAATGAGCAGTTCTTC.

The table lists this clonotype with many counts. This chain links TRBV29-1 with TRBJ2-5; TRBD2 agrees at 11 bases. CDR1 SQVTM and CDR2 ANQGSEA come from the germline V gene. The CDR3 length is 15 residues. V lost 0 bases to trimming and J lost 1 base; unmatched junction nucleotides: 1. CDR3 bases: TGCAGCGTTGAAGATAGCGGGGGGGTCCAAGAGACCCAGTACTTC. It translates to CSVEDSGGVQETQYF.

The chain combines TRBV18 with TRBJ2-5; 9 positions agree with TRBD2. TRBJ2-1 matches the DNA end more closely, so the J call is doubtful. Germline lookup yields CDR1 KGHSH and CDR2 LQKENI. This CDR3 region has 18 residues. The CDR3 bases are TGTGCCAGCTCACCACGGGGTAGCGGGGGAGCCTTGCGCAATGAGCAGTTCTTC. The encoded protein is CASSPRGSGGALRNEQFF.

This clonotype was counted between two and nine times. The chain links TRBV2 to TRBJ2-6; 9 bases are shared with TRBD1. This CDR3 is built from 18 residues. V trimming: 6 bases; J trimming: 3 bases; junction bases outside the gene matches: 12. Germline CDR1 SNHLY, CDR2 FYNNEI. CDR3 DNA: TGTGCCAGCAGCGCAACGGGACAGGGATGGTTTGGGGCCAACGTCCTGACTTTC. It yields the protein CASSATGQGWFGANVLTF.

This chain links TRBV5-5 with TRBJ1-6, with a weak D call TRBD1 (5 bases). From germline, CDR1 is SGHKS and CDR2 YYEKEE (reference sequence). The CDR3 is 16 amino acids. With 4 bases removed from V and 9 bases from J, the gap between germline ends came to 20 bases. The CDR3 sequence: CASSLGTQRAVSPLHF. CDR3 nucleotides: TGTGCCAGCAGCCTCGGGACTCAACGGGCAGTTTCACCCCTCCACTTT. Combining the CDR3 with reference TRBV5-5 and TRBJ1-6 gives the whole variable domain DAGVTQSPTHLIKTRGQQVTLRCSPISGHKSVSWYQQVLGQGPQFIFQYYEKEERGRGNFPDRFSARQFPNYSSELNVNALLLGDSALYLCASSLGTQRAVSPLHFGNGTRLTVT.

The V and J genes are TRBV7-9 and TRBJ2-5, with D perhaps being TRBD1 or TRBD2 (6 bases each). TRBJ2-1 matches the DNA end more closely, so the J call is doubtful. The CDR3 runs 16 residues. CDR1 is SEHNR and CDR2 is FQNEAQ in the germline V gene (reference sequence). The CDR3 DNA sequence: TGTGCCAGCAGCTTGCCGCTGGGGGGCGGGGTCAATGAGCAGTTCTTC. This encodes CASSLPLGGGVNEQFF.

The J gene is TRBJ1-1, the V gene TRBV28; possible D gene TRBD1, 6 bases. CDR1 and CDR2 (germline): MDHEN, SYDVKM. The V end lost 6 bases, the J end lost 1 base, and 12 bases lay between the germline ends. The length of the CDR3 is 14 residues. The CDR3 nucleotides read TGTGCCAGCAGCGCAGGGGTAGGGAACACTGAAGCTTTCTTT. Translating gives CASSAGVGNTEAFF.

The chain is built from TRBV20-1 and TRBJ1-2; 7 positions agree with TRBD1. The CDR3 consists of 11 residues. Per the germline V gene, CDR1 is DFQATT and CDR2 is SNEGSKA (reference sequence). The J segment lost 6 bases and the V segment lost 6 bases, leaving 4 bases of the junction unmatched. The CDR3 DNA reads as TGCAGTGCCCCTGGACAGGATGGCTACACCTTC. Its protein is CSAPGQDGYTF.